Sequencing of this T cell receptor (beta chain) was carried out in a study of cytomegalovirus exposure and HLA in healthy donors. CDR1 is MDHEN, CDR2 SYDVKM, per germline. Trimming stripped 6 bases from V and 7 bases from J, with 10 bases between. The CDR3 is 13 residues long. The PCR was carried out with 60 Vbeta primers and 13 Jbeta primers. Generated by immunoSEQ multiplex PCR, the TCRdb table keeps only in-frame clones and is missing some. The sample includes 120,000 or so clones, 75% to 90% seen only once; the top ten take 20%. The chain is built from TRBV28 and TRBJ1-6, with a weak D call TRBD1 (6 bases). The specimen was PBMCs. The clonotype comes from a man in his late teens or twenties in good health and CMV-seropositive. CDR3 in amino acids: CASSATGNSPLHF. The CDR3 DNA reads as TGTGCCAGCAGCGCTACAGGGAATTCACCCCTCCACTTT.